The rows below give T cell receptor beta chains drawn from one sample of a study of CD8+ T cells in alopecia areata. This table comes from immunoSEQ multiplex PCR, and its TCRdb copy is limited to in-frame clones, with some not included. The sample lists around 120,000 clones, approximately 60% seen once, with about 3% in the top ten. Specimen: CD4+ T cells sorted from blood. These receptors came from a human donor in good health. The CDR3 runs from the conserved cysteine through the conserved F or W. The D gene is left open where the match is weak. For some rows the clone size is stated as once, few or many, or as a class when expanded; others skip it.

size,J,V,D,CDR3,DNA
-,TRBJ1-3,TRBV30,-,CAWSARQASSGNTIYF,TGTGCCTGGAGTGCCCGACAGGCGTCCTCTGGAAACACCATATATTTT
-,TRBJ1-6,TRBV25-1,TRBD1,CASSVSDRGSPLHF,TGTGCCAGCAGTGTAAGTGACAGGGGTTCACCCCTCCACTTT
-,TRBJ1-2,TRBV30,TRBD1,CASPGGTPDLYTF,TGTGCCTCCCCAGGGGGGACACCCGACCTCTACACCTTC
-,TRBJ2-5,TRBV4-1,TRBD2,CASSQAHLLAIKTQYF,TGCGCCAGCAGCCAAGCCCACCTACTAGCGATAAAGACCCAGTACTTC
-,TRBJ1-2,TRBV6-6,-,CASHRDIDGYTF,TGTGCCAGCCATCGGGACATCGATGGCTACACCTTC
many,TRBJ1-2,TRBV2,TRBD1,CASSTGGKGYTF,TGTGCCAGCAGTACAGGGGGCAAAGGCTACACCTTC
-,TRBJ1-2,TRBV27,-,CASSLRKVGGYTF,TGTGCCAGCAGTTTACGCAAGGTCGGAGGCTACACCTTC
-,TRBJ2-1,TRBV2,-,CASSEVGYNEQFF,TGTGCCAGCAGTGAAGTGGGGTACAATGAGCAGTTCTTC
-,TRBJ1-5,TRBV6-6,-,CASRPGQSNQPQHF,TGTGCCAGCAGGCCCGGACAGAGCAATCAGCCCCAGCATTTT
-,TRBJ2-1,TRBV5-4,TRBD1,CASSRDRASNEQFF,TGTGCCAGCAGCCGGGACAGGGCATCAAATGAGCAGTTCTTC